This T cell receptor beta chain was captured in a study of shared clonotypes between healthy human individuals. Study-wide background: Each donor's CD4 naive and CD4 memory cells filled three plates apiece, CD8 naive two, and CD8 memory one.

Sequencing was performed with immunoSEQ multiplex PCR; in TCRdb, only in-frame clones are kept and a portion is missing. The sample has about 2,500,000 clones; around 90% are singletons. This CDR3 region has 15 residues. V lost 0 bases and J 1 base, leaving 7 bases between the germline ends. The germline gives CDR1 SGHRS, CDR2 YFSETQ. The sequence was collected from a man between 18 and 35 years old in good health. The J gene is TRBJ1-4, the V gene TRBV5-1; no reliable D call. Sequenced material: naive CD4+ T cells sorted from blood. This sample's subset: CD45RA+ positively selected. The CDR3 here is CASSLDARTNEKLFF. The CDR3 DNA reads TGCGCCAGCAGCTTGGACGCCAGAACTAATGAAAAACTGTTTTTT. Looking up the rest from reference TRBV5-1 and TRBJ1-4 gives the full variable domain: KAGVTQTPRYLIKTRGQQVTLSCSPISGHRSVSWYQQTPGQGLQFLFEYFSETQRNKGNFPGRFSGRQFSNSRSEMNVSTLELGDSALYLCASSLDARTNEKLFFGSGTQLSVL.